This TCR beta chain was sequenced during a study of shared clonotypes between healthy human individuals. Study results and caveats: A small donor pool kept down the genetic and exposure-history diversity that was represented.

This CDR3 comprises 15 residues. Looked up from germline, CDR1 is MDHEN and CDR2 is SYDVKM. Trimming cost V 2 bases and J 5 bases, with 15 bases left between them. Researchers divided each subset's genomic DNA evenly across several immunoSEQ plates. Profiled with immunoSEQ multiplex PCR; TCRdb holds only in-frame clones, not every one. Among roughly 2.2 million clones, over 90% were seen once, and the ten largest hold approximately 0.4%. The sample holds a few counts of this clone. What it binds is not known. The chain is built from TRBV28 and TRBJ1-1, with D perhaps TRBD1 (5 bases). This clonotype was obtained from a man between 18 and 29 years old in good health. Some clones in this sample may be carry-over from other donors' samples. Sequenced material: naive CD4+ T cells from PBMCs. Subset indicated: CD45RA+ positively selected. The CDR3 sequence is CASSLRDSGGTEAFF. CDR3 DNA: TGTGCCAGCAGTTTACGGGACTCCGGAGGGACTGAAGCTTTCTTT.